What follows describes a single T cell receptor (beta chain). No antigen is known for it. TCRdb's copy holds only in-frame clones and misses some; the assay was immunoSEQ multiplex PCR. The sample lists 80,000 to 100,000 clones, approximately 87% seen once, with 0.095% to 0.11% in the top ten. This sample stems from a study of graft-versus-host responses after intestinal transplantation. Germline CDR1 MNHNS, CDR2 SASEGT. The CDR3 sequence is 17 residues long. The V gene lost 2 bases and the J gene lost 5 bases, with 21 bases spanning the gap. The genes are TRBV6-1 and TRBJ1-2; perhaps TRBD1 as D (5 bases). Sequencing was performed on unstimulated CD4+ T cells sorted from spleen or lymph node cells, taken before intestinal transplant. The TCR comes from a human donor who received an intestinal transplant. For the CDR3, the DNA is TGTGCCAGCAGTGAACCCACCCGACAAAGGGGCCTTTATGGCTACACCTTC. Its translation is CASSEPTRQRGLYGYTF.